These 14 T cell receptor beta chains originate from one sample sequenced in a study of tumor and adjacent non-tumor tissue in lung cancer. A modified ARM-PCR protocol with three rounds of nested PCR amplified TCRbeta. TCRdb re-derived calls from the multiplex PCR reads in MiXCR, one entry per CDR3 protein. Among 120,000 or so distinct CDR3 sequences listed, around 82% were seen once. RNA was extracted from bulk tissue without any cell sorting. Specimen: lung tumor tissue. The receptors were sampled from a man between 70 and 80 years old with non-small cell lung cancer.

As concerns this clonotype: An end of the junction does not agree with germline; a read error may underlie this. The chain joins TRBV4-1 to TRBJ1-2; a possible D gene is TRBD1 (5 bases). Germline V gene sequence: CDR1 MGHRA, CDR2 YSYEKL. This CDR3 has 14 residues. The CDR3 region has the DNA TGCGCCAGCAACCAAGTGAGGGGAATATATGGCTACACCTTC. Its protein is CASNQVRGIYGYTF.

As regards this clonotype: The junction departs from the called germline gene at one end, perhaps through a read error. The chain combines TRBV5-6 with TRBJ1-6; 7 nucleotides match TRBD1. Germline values: CDR1 SGHDT, CDR2 YYEEEE. The CDR3 totals 16 residues. CDR3 DNA: TGTGCCATCAGCAGCCTAGGGGGCTCGGATAATTCACCCCACCATTTT. Protein: CAISSLGGSDNSPHHF. Combining the CDR3 with reference TRBV5-6 and TRBJ1-6 gives the whole variable domain DAGVTQSPTHLIKTRGQQVTLRCSPKSGHDTVSWYQQALGQGPQFIFQYYEEEERQRGNFPDRFSGHQFPNYSSELNVNALLLGDSALYLCAISSLGGSDNSPHHFGNGTRLTVT.

This clonotype was seen a single time. The conserved phenylalanine or tryptophan is not found at the CDR3 terminus, so this likely reflects a read error. The chain couples TRBV10-2 to TRBJ2-2, with D possibly being TRBD2 (6 bases). The CDR3 covers 14 residues. Germline V gene lookup returns CDR1 WSHSY and CDR2 SAAADI. Deletions cut 10 bases from V and 8 bases from J, with 20 bases between. CDR3 amino acids: CANRLARPRGELFI. The CDR3 region has the DNA TGCGCCAACAGGCTAGCGAGGCCGAGGGGGGAGCTGTTTATT.

Concerning this clonotype: At one of its ends the junction is not consistent with the germline gene, which may arise from a read error. The rearrangement links TRBV10-1 to TRBJ2-3, with D possibly being TRBD1 (5 bases). CDR3 length: 15 amino acids. CDR1 is WNHNN and CDR2 is SYGVQD in the germline V gene (reference sequence). CDR3 loop: CASNDGAAGTDRQYF. The CDR3 bases are TGCGCCAGCAATGATGGGGCGGCTGGCACAGATAGGCAGTATTTT.

On this clonotype: The missing conserved phenylalanine or tryptophan at the end of this CDR3 makes a read error likely. No DNA is shown, since the ends of the CDR3 on it are uncertain; the CDR3 is the one TCRdb lists. The rearrangement uses TRBV29-1 and TRBJ1-2; TRBD1 is taken as the D call from the table, unchecked against the DNA. Germline CDR1 and CDR2: SQVTM and ANQGSEA. The CDR3 is 14 residues long, counting both termini. Here the CDR3 reads CSAERGKANYGYSL.

This clonotype was recorded only once. The rearrangement joins TRBV28 to TRBJ2-5; weak D call: TRBD1 (6 bases). The CDR3 runs to 16 residues. The V end lost 6 bases, the J end lost 3 bases, and 20 bases lay between the germline ends. The germline V gene has CDR1 MDHEN and CDR2 SYDVKM. The CDR3 protein is CASSRTGSPEEETQYF. CDR3 DNA sequence: TGTGCCAGCAGCAGAACAGGGTCCCCCGAGGAAGAGACCCAGTACTTC.

Regarding this clonotype: The junction shows a germline mismatch at one end, possibly a read error. V usage is TRBV7-9 and J usage is TRBJ1-2; 8 bases fit TRBD1. Per the germline V gene, CDR1 is SEHNR and CDR2 is FQNEAQ (reference sequence). The CDR3 is 15 residues long. The CDR3 coding sequence is TGTGCCAACAGCGTCGAACAGGGGGATAACTATGGCTACACCTTC. It codes for CANSVEQGDNYGYTF.

To note about this clonotype: A much larger clone lies one base from this, so it may be a read error. The rearrangement links TRBV29-1 to TRBJ1-1; possible D gene TRBD1, 5 bases. V gave up 6 bases and J gave up 11 bases, with 19 bases separating them. This CDR3 region has 12 residues. The germline gives CDR1 SQVTM, CDR2 ANQGSEA. CDR3: CSVLGTAAWAFF. Here the CDR3 DNA reads TGCAGCGTCCTGGGGACTGCGGCTTGGGCTTTCTTT.

A word on this clonotype: Its ends do not fully match the called genes, so a read error is possible. The chain recombines TRBV10-2 with TRBJ1-2; TRBD1 aligns across 11 bases. The CDR3 loop spans 14 amino acids. Per germline, CDR1 WSHSY and CDR2 SAAADI. DNA for the CDR3: TGCGCCAGCAGTGAGTGGGGACAGGGGGATGGCTACACGTTC. Encoded protein: CASSEWGQGDGYTF.

This clonotype was seen once. At one of its ends the junction is not consistent with the germline gene, which may arise from a read error. J is TRBJ2-5 and V is TRBV5-6; D is possibly TRBD1 or TRBD2 (5 bases each). Germline CDR1 and CDR2: SGHDT and YYEEEE. There are 13 residues in the CDR3. CDR3 region: CASRPGPVETQNF. CDR3 DNA sequence: TGTGCCAGCAGGCCGGGACCGGTCGAGACCCAGAACTTC.

This chain links TRBV29-1 with TRBJ2-5; a possible D gene is TRBD2 (6 bases). Trimming shortened V by 3 bases and J by 5 bases, and 7 bases separated the two germline ends. The CDR3 has 11 residues. CDR1 is SQVTM and CDR2 is ANQGSEA in the germline V gene. CDR3 residues: CSVETSETQYF. CDR3 DNA: TGCAGCGTTGAGACTAGTGAGACCCAGTACTTC.

In the case of this clonotype: One end of the junction varies from germline; a read error may be responsible. The J gene is TRBJ2-1, the V gene TRBV29-1, with a tentative D call TRBD1 (6 bases). Germline V CDR1 and CDR2: SQVTM, ANQGSEA. The CDR3 consists of 14 residues. CDR3 coding DNA: TGCAGCGATGACAGGCCAAGTTCCTATAATGAGCAGTTCTTC. It is translated as CSDDRPSSYNEQFF.

With respect to this clonotype: The conserved phenylalanine or tryptophan normally closing the CDR3 is absent here, so this likely arose from a read error. The gene calls are TRBV11-2 and TRBJ1-2; D remains ambiguous. Per germline, CDR1 SGHAT and CDR2 FQNNGV. Deletions cut 7 bases from V and 4 bases from J, with 13 bases between. The CDR3 loop spans 13 amino acids. The CDR3 spells CASILLMGYGYTS. CDR3 DNA: TGTGCCAGCATTTTACTTATGGGCTATGGCTACACCTCC.

Comments on this clonotype: A much larger clone lies one base from this, so it may be a read error. This chain links TRBV6-1 with TRBJ1-2; 7 bases are shared with TRBD1. The length of the CDR3 is 13 residues. CDR1 is MNHNS and CDR2 is SASEGT in the germline V gene. The J segment lost 12 bases and the V segment lost 4 bases, leaving 11 bases of the junction unmatched. In nucleotides, the CDR3 is TGTGCCAGCAGTGTAGGGACAGTGTGGGGCAACACCTTC. This codes for CASSVGTVWGNTF.